This T cell receptor beta chain stems from a study of Ad26.COV2.S vaccination and SARS-CoV-2 variants. Sequencing used immunoSEQ multiplex PCR; TCRdb keeps in-frame clones, though not all of them. The sample records about 430,000 clones, 90% being singletons. Documented treatment: some 19 received Ad26.COV2.S at low or high dose, single or two shots; roughly 5 received placebo; per-sample allocation not given. The study sampled participants on day 63 after the first vaccine or placebo injection. The germline V gene has CDR1 ENHRY and CDR2 SYGVKD. This CDR3 spans 16 amino acids. The V end was cut by 3 bases, the J end by 5 bases, with 14 bases between.

The sample consisted of peripheral blood, taken in a trial of Ad26.COV2.S vaccine versus placebo. The chain uses TRBV10-3 and TRBJ1-6, with D maybe TRBD1 (5 bases). This clonotype was sampled from a person aged 18-65 years who received the Ad26.COV2.S COVID-19 vaccine or a placebo. The CDR3 sequence is CAISETGTVNNSPLHF. As DNA, the CDR3 is TGTGCCATCAGTGAAACCGGGACGGTGAATAATTCACCCCTCCACTTT.